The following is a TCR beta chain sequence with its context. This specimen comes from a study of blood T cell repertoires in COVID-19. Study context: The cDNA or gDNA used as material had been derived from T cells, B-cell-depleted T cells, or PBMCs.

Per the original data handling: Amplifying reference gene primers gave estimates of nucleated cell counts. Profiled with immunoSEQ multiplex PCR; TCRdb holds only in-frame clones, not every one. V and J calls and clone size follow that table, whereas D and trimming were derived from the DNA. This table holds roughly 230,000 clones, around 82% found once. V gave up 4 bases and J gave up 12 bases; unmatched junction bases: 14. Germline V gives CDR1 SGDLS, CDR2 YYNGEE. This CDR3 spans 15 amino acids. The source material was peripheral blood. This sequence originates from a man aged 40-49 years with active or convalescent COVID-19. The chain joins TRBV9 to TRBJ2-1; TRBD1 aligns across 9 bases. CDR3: CASSRGQGRKFWQFF. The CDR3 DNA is TGTGCCAGCAGCCGAGGACAGGGGCGCAAATTCTGGCAGTTCTTC.